The rows below give T cell receptor beta chains drawn from one sample of a study of T cell responses to AZD1222 COVID-19 vaccine. Clones were sequenced by immunoSEQ multiplex PCR, and TCRdb holds only the in-frame ones, with some missing. The data contain more than 85,000 clones, about 80% of them singletons. The source was peripheral blood, collected on day 0 of AZD1222 vaccination. These receptor sequences come from an adult in good health. CDR3s include the opening cysteine and the closing phenylalanine or tryptophan. D genes are given only for firm matches. Not all rows give a size; the values are once, few, many and, for expanded clones, a class.

V gene	J gene	D gene	clone size	CDR3 protein	CDR3 DNA
TRBV29-1	TRBJ2-7	.	.	CSVGDRYEQYF	TGCAGCGTTGGAGACCGATACGAGCAGTACTTC
TRBV5-1	TRBJ1-1	TRBD1	.	CASSPGGQGAGTEAFF	TGCGCCAGCAGCCCTGGTGGACAGGGGGCGGGCACTGAAGCTTTCTTT
TRBV2	TRBJ2-6	.	.	CASSDLGSYSGANVLTF	TGTGCCAGCAGTGACCTCGGGTCCTACTCTGGGGCCAACGTCCTGACTTTC
TRBV18	TRBJ1-2	.	.	CASSPPSRAPYGYTF	TGTGCCAGCTCACCACCGTCCCGGGCCCCGTATGGCTACACCTTC
TRBV18	TRBJ1-4	.	.	CASSSDSPLGYEKLFF	TGTGCCAGCTCCTCGGACAGCCCTTTGGGCTATGAAAAACTGTTTTTT
TRBV21-1	TRBJ2-3	.	.	CASSKVASTSTDTQYF	TGTGCCAGCAGCAAAGTGGCTAGCACAAGCACAGATACGCAGTATTTT
TRBV18	TRBJ1-5	.	.	CASSPQSSRNQPQHF	TGTGCCAGCTCACCACAGAGCAGCCGCAATCAGCCCCAGCATTTT
TRBV13	TRBJ2-3	TRBD2	.	CASSFLTGGRDTQYF	TGTGCCAGCAGCTTCCTGACGGGGGGGCGAGATACGCAGTATTTT
TRBV11-2	TRBJ1-1	.	.	CASSLRRSTEAFF	TGTGCCAGCAGCTTACGGCGGAGCACTGAAGCTTTCTTT
TRBV11-2	TRBJ1-3	.	.	CASSLGDFSGNTIYF	TGTGCCAGCAGCTTAGGGGATTTCTCTGGAAACACCATATATTTT
TRBV18	TRBJ1-1	.	.	CASSPSRQGNTEAFF	TGTGCCAGCTCACCATCCCGTCAGGGGAACACTGAAGCTTTCTTT
TRBV6-1	TRBJ2-7	.	.	CASSDHGRVSEQYF	TGTGCCAGCAGTGATCACGGCAGGGTGTCCGAGCAGTACTTC
TRBV6-1	TRBJ2-7	.	.	CASSEGSDRDEQYF	TGTGCCAGCAGTGAAGGATCAGATCGGGACGAGCAGTACTTC
TRBV28	TRBJ2-3	.	.	CASSLISHGEDTQYF	TGTGCCAGCAGTTTAATTTCACACGGTGAGGATACGCAGTATTTT
TRBV6-5	TRBJ2-1	TRBD2	.	CASSYHIAGDYNEQFF	TGTGCCAGCAGTTATCACATAGCGGGGGATTACAATGAGCAGTTCTTC
TRBV19	TRBJ2-1	TRBD2	.	CASTTSGARRKDEQFF	TGTGCCAGTACCACTAGCGGGGCCCGACGGAAGGATGAGCAGTTCTTC
TRBV7-2	TRBJ2-2	TRBD1	.	CASNEDRANTGELFF	TGTGCCAGCAACGAGGACAGGGCGAACACCGGGGAGCTGTTTTTT
TRBV14	TRBJ1-2	.	.	CASSQDRADPTTIYYGYTF	TGTGCCAGCAGCCAAGACCGGGCAGACCCAACGACTATCTACTATGGCTACACCTTC
TRBV27	TRBJ1-1	.	.	CASSLFLTGQNTEAFF	TGTGCCAGCAGTTTATTCCTGACCGGACAGAACACTGAAGCTTTCTTT
TRBV20-1	TRBJ1-2	.	few	CSTGGRNYGYTF	TGCAGTACTGGTGGACGAAACTATGGCTACACCTTC
TRBV7-2	TRBJ1-1	.	.	CASSLAQGGGTEAFF	TGTGCCAGCAGCTTAGCGCAGGGAGGAGGCACTGAAGCTTTCTTT
TRBV18	TRBJ1-5	TRBD1	.	CASSPVQGLSNQPQHF	TGTGCCAGCTCACCAGTACAGGGGTTAAGCAATCAGCCCCAGCATTTT
TRBV27	TRBJ1-1	.	.	CASSLYPAGRNTEAFF	TGTGCCAGCAGTTTATATCCGGCGGGTAGGAACACTGAAGCTTTCTTT
TRBV6-2/TRBV6-3	TRBJ2-1	.	.	CASSFGLYNEQFF	TGTGCCAGCAGTTTTGGGCTCTACAATGAGCAGTTCTTC
TRBV6-2/TRBV6-3	TRBJ1-5	.	.	CASSYSRAWQPQHF	TGTGCCAGCAGTTACAGCAGGGCCTGGCAGCCCCAGCATTTT
TRBV29-1	TRBJ1-2	.	.	CSVRRVGNYGYTF	TGCAGCGTCCGCCGGGTGGGGAACTATGGCTACACCTTC
TRBV20-1	TRBJ2-1	TRBD2	.	CSASGLAGLYNEQFF	TGCAGTGCTAGTGGGCTAGCGGGGCTATACAATGAGCAGTTCTTC
TRBV5-1	TRBJ2-5	TRBD2	.	CASKWGTSEGETQYF	TGCGCCAGCAAATGGGGGACTAGCGAAGGTGAGACCCAGTACTTC
TRBV5-1	TRBJ2-5	.	.	CASSLEIVGRETQYF	TGCGCCAGCAGCTTGGAGATTGTGGGGCGGGAGACCCAGTACTTC
TRBV5-1	TRBJ2-1	.	.	CASSSGTSSYNEQFF	TGCGCCAGCAGCTCGGGTACGAGCTCCTACAATGAGCAGTTCTTC
TRBV18	TRBJ1-2	TRBD1	.	CASSAPGQGSYTF	TGTGCCAGCTCAGCCCCGGGACAGGGTAGCTACACCTTC
TRBV7-9	TRBJ2-7	.	.	CASSLGTDNYEQYF	TGTGCCAGCAGCTTAGGGACAGACAACTACGAGCAGTACTTC
TRBV2	TRBJ2-5	.	.	CASSPQETQYF	TGTGCCAGCAGTCCTCAAGAGACCCAGTACTTC
TRBV18	TRBJ2-5	.	.	CASSNQETQYF	TGTGCCAGCTCAAACCAAGAGACCCAGTACTTC
TRBV3-1/TRBV3-2	TRBJ2-4	.	once	CASSQGTAAIQYF	TGTGCCAGCAGCCAAGGTACGGCAGCTATTCAGTACTTC
TRBV19	TRBJ2-2	.	.	CASSVPGPTNTGELFF	TGTGCCAGTAGTGTCCCGGGACCTACAAACACCGGGGAGCTGTTTTTT
TRBV4-2	TRBJ2-7	TRBD1	.	CASSQDLDGTAPFYEQYF	TGTGCCAGCAGCCAAGATTTGGATGGGACAGCGCCCTTCTACGAGCAGTACTTC
TRBV2	TRBJ2-5	.	.	CASSDRGGETQYF	TGTGCCAGCAGTGACAGGGGAGGAGAGACCCAGTACTTC
TRBV28	TRBJ1-2	TRBD1	.	CASSSPGQRPNF	TGTGCCAGCAGCTCCCCGGGACAGCGCCCAAACTTC
TRBV12-3/TRBV12-4	TRBJ2-3	.	once	CASSLSYTQYF	TGTGCCAGCAGTTTAAGTTATACGCAGTATTTT
TRBV4-2	TRBJ2-5	.	.	CASSSDREGETQYF	TGTGCCAGCAGCTCGGACAGGGAGGGAGAGACCCAGTACTTC
TRBV6-5	TRBJ2-5	TRBD2	.	CASRVGGGEETQYF	TGTGCCAGCAGGGTAGGCGGGGGGGAAGAGACCCAGTACTTC
TRBV2	TRBJ1-1	.	.	CASSEALGGSEAFF	TGTGCCAGCAGTGAAGCACTGGGGGGTTCTGAAGCTTTCTTT
TRBV5-4	TRBJ2-7	.	few	CASSSPSMGYEQYF	TGTGCCAGCAGCTCCCCATCGATGGGCTACGAGCAGTACTTC
TRBV11-2	TRBJ1-4	.	.	CASSLAEKLFF	TGTGCCAGCAGCTTGGCTGAAAAACTGTTTTTT
TRBV27	TRBJ2-5	.	.	CASSLLYLGGQETQYF	TGTGCCAGCAGTTTATTATATCTGGGGGGTCAGGAGACCCAGTACTTC
TRBV14	TRBJ1-3	.	.	CASSRVAGVSGNTIYF	TGTGCCAGCAGCCGAGTAGCAGGTGTCTCTGGAAACACCATATATTTT
TRBV5-1	TRBJ1-4	.	.	CASSLEGEGKLFF	TGCGCCAGCAGCTTGGAGGGGGAAGGAAAACTGTTTTTT
TRBV4-2	TRBJ2-3	TRBD2	.	CASSQGFSLAGTQSGTDTQYF	TGTGCCAGCAGCCAAGGTTTTTCGCTAGCGGGGACCCAAAGCGGCACAGATACGCAGTATTTT
TRBV4-3	TRBJ1-2	.	.	CASSQDGGRGNYGYTF	TGCGCCAGCAGCCAAGACGGGGGGCGAGGTAACTATGGCTACACCTTC
TRBV19	TRBJ2-1	TRBD2	.	CASSISGGGRYNEQFF	TGTGCCAGTAGTATTTCCGGGGGGGGACGTTACAATGAGCAGTTCTTC
TRBV6-2/TRBV6-3	TRBJ1-1	TRBD1	.	CASSDRGRVTEAFF	TGTGCCAGCAGTGACAGGGGCAGGGTCACTGAAGCTTTCTTT
TRBV30	TRBJ1-2	.	once	CAWSLSFRGRANYGYTF	TGTGCCTGGAGTCTTTCTTTCAGGGGACGTGCTAACTATGGCTACACCTTC
TRBV7-6	TRBJ2-6	.	once	CASSPGRSGANVLTF	TGTGCCAGCAGCCCTGGACGCTCTGGGGCCAACGTCCTGACTTTC
TRBV5-4	TRBJ1-1	TRBD1	.	CASRLGQADTEAFF	TGTGCCAGCAGATTGGGACAGGCGGACACTGAAGCTTTCTTT
TRBV11-2	TRBJ2-2	.	few	CASSLRFRTGELFF	TGTGCCAGCAGCTTAAGGTTCCGCACCGGGGAGCTGTTTTTT
TRBV30	TRBJ2-7	TRBD1	.	CARPGQGAYEQYF	TGTGCCCGTCCGGGACAGGGAGCCTACGAGCAGTACTTC
TRBV11-2	TRBJ2-7	.	.	CASSLDGYEQYF	TGTGCCAGCAGCTTAGATGGCTACGAGCAGTACTTC
TRBV19	TRBJ2-5	.	.	CASSEGNQETQYF	TGTGCCAGTAGTGAGGGCAACCAAGAGACCCAGTACTTC
TRBV15	TRBJ1-2	.	.	CATSRDLAERYGYTF	TGTGCCACCAGCAGAGATCTCGCAGAGAGGTATGGCTACACCTTC